The 21 T cell receptor beta chains presented below share a single source sample, sequenced in a study of OX40 agonist ivuxolimab in advanced cancers. The library was produced with the immunoSEQ multiplex PCR assay. As stored in TCRdb, this immuneACCESS dataset retains in-frame rearrangements with V and J assigned. A fraction of the clones does not appear; measured against another copy, unresolved V genes explain less than half of the discrepancy, and the remainder lacks a known reason. The sample data list fewer than 85,000 clones, and about 86% of these were observed just once. About 0.71% of the sample is in the top ten clones. The sample in question was CD4+ or CD8+ T cells sorted from blood, obtained in a trial of the OX40 agonist ivuxolimab. The receptors originated from an adult with an advanced solid tumor such as melanoma, head and neck, liver or kidney cancer.

This clone was seen once. The chain employs TRBV10-2 and TRBJ2-7; D is unclear. The V and J ends lost 8 bases and 4 bases respectively, with 6 bases between them. The CDR3 consists of 10 residues. Germline CDR1 WSHSY, CDR2 SAAADI. The chain's CDR3 is CASASYEQYF. The DNA for the CDR3 is TGCGCCAGCGCCTCGTACGAGCAGTACTTC.

The chain uses TRBV19 and TRBJ2-3; the D is unclear. The V gene lost 7 bases and the J gene lost 1 base, with 12 bases spanning the gap. Germline V gene sequence: CDR1 LNHDA, CDR2 SQIVND (reference sequence). CDR3 length: 14 amino acids. CDR3 in DNA: TGTGCCAGTAAGGTGGCGGTGGGCACAGATACGCAGTATTTT. Translating it yields CASKVAVGTDTQYF.

This chain uses TRBV9 with TRBJ1-6, with D unclear. The germline V gene encodes CDR1 SGDLS and CDR2 YYNGEE. CDR3 size: 18 residues. The V gene lost 0 bases and the J gene lost 5 bases, with 18 bases spanning the gap. Written as DNA, the CDR3 is TGTGCCAGCAGCGTAGGAGGCGGACCCCCGTCGGATAATTCACCCCTCCACTTT. Its translation: CASSVGGGPPSDNSPLHF.

The chain uses TRBV27 and TRBJ2-7; 15 bases are shared with TRBD2. The CDR3 consists of 16 residues. The junction had 8 bases not matched to a gene; V was cut back by 6 bases and J by 5 bases. CDR1 and CDR2 (germline): MNHEY, SMNVEV (reference sequence). For the CDR3, the DNA is TGTGCCAGCAGCCGGGGACTAGCGGGGGGTCACGACGAGCAGTACTTC. The encoded protein is CASSRGLAGGHDEQYF.

The chain recombines TRBV11-3 with TRBJ2-7, with TRBD1 identical over 7 bases. CDR1 is SGHNT, CDR2 YENEEA, per germline. V shed 5 bases, J shed 6 bases, and the junction held 16 bases outside the gene matches. The CDR3 spans 16 residues. The CDR3 nucleotides are TGTGCCAGCAGCAGGGGGCAGGGCCTAGTGTGGGGCGAGCAGTACTTC. The encoded protein is CASSRGQGLVWGEQYF.

The CDR3 reads CASSGSGGAQETQYF. CDR3 in DNA: TGTGCCAGCAGTGGTAGTGGTGGGGCCCAAGAGACCCAGTACTTC. V is TRBV6-1 and J is TRBJ2-5, with a weak D call TRBD1 (5 bases). Trimming cost V 4 bases and J 1 base, with 13 bases left between them. The CDR3 length is 15 residues. CDR1 and CDR2 from the germline V gene are MNHNS and SASEGT.

The V gene is TRBV7-2, the J gene TRBJ1-3; D unclear. The CDR3 has 13 residues. The germline CDR1 and CDR2 sequences are SGHTA and FQGNSA. The V end was cut by 5 bases, the J end by 8 bases, with 13 bases between. CDR3 protein: CASSRNPGDTIYF. In nucleotides, the CDR3 is TGTGCCAGCAGCCGGAATCCCGGCGACACCATATATTTT.

This sequence joins TRBV29-1 and TRBJ2-2; 7 nucleotides line up with TRBD1. With V trimmed by 3 bases and J by 5 bases, 6 bases remained unmatched. The CDR3 extends over 14 amino acids. The germline V gene encodes CDR1 SQVTM and CDR2 ANQGSEA. CDR3 loop: CSVDSQGQTGELFF. The CDR3 DNA follows: TGCAGCGTTGACTCACAGGGGCAGACCGGGGAGCTGTTTTTT.

The gene calls are TRBV7-9 and TRBJ1-3, with TRBD1 matching 7 bases. The trim removed 5 bases at V and 2 bases at J, leaving 3 bases unmatched. The CDR3 consists of 14 residues. Germline lookup yields CDR1 SEHNR and CDR2 FQNEAQ (reference sequence). The chain's CDR3 is CASSPTGPGNTIYF. Written as DNA, the CDR3 is TGTGCCAGCAGCCCGACAGGGCCTGGAAACACCATATATTTT.

This clone was found once. The chain carries TRBV6-4 and TRBJ2-1; TRBD1 is a possible D gene (6 bases). CDR1 is MRHNA, CDR2 SNTAGT, per germline. V lost 8 bases and J 4 bases, leaving 15 bases between the germline ends. CDR3 length: 14 residues. The DNA for the CDR3 is TGTGCCAGCCCTAGGACAGCCAATTACAATGAGCAGTTCTTC. It specifies CASPRTANYNEQFF.

This clone has more than one count but fewer than ten. CDR3 sequence reads: CASSQLHSNTEAFF. CDR3 in DNA: TGCGCCAGCAGCCAGTTGCATTCGAACACTGAAGCTTTCTTT. V and J are TRBV4-1 and TRBJ1-1; no clear D. This CDR3 region has 14 residues. V was trimmed by 3 bases and J by 1 base, leaving 9 bases between them. Germline V gene sequence: CDR1 MGHRA, CDR2 YSYEKL.

V and J are TRBV30 and TRBJ1-5, with a tentative D call TRBD1 (5 bases). This CDR3 contains 11 residues. CDR1 and CDR2 from the germline V gene are GTSNPN and SVGIG (reference sequence). Trimming removed 3 bases at V and 9 bases at J, with 9 bases between. The DNA for the CDR3 is TGTGCCTGGAGAGGGGCCGGGCCCCAGCATTTT. It yields the protein CAWRGAGPQHF.

Points on this clone: Other DNA sequences from this sample encode an identical CDR3 as well. The gene calls are TRBV5-1 and TRBJ2-3; D not certain. Trimming took 0 bases from V and 0 from J, leaving 5 bases between them. CDR1 and CDR2 from the germline V gene are SGHRS and YFSETQ. This CDR3 has 14 residues. For the CDR3, the DNA is TGCGCCAGCAGCTTGGGGCAGAGCACAGATACGCAGTATTTT. As protein: CASSLGQSTDTQYF. The full variable domain, completed using reference TRBV5-1 and TRBJ2-3, is KAGVTQTPRYLIKTRGQQVTLSCSPISGHRSVSWYQQTPGQGLQFLFEYFSETQRNKGNFPGRFSGRQFSNSRSEMNVSTLELGDSALYLCASSLGQSTDTQYFGPGTRLTVL.

V gene TRBV19 combines with J gene TRBJ2-7, with 11 bases identical to TRBD2. CDR1 LNHDA and CDR2 SQIVND come from the germline V gene (reference sequence). The CDR3 sequence is 17 residues long. V lost 4 bases, J lost 0 bases, and 8 bases stayed unmatched. The CDR3 DNA is TGTGCCAGTAGTACTCATGGGACTAGCGGCAGCTCCTACGAGCAGTACTTC. It specifies CASSTHGTSGSSYEQYF. Complete variable domain (other parts from reference TRBV19 and TRBJ2-7): DGGITQSPKYLFRKEGQNVTLSCEQNLNHDAMYWYRQDPGQGLRLIYYSQIVNDFQKGDIAEGYSVSREKKESFPLTVTSAQKNPTAFYLCASSTHGTSGSSYEQYFGPGTRLTVT.

The gene calls are TRBV27 and TRBJ1-1; 7 bases fit TRBD1. This CDR3 spans 15 amino acids. Germline values: CDR1 MNHEY, CDR2 SMNVEV (reference sequence). J lost 2 bases, V lost 3 bases, and 6 bases had no gene match. The CDR3, as DNA: TGTGCCAGCAGTTTCTACAGGGGACGAAACACTGAAGCTTTCTTT. Amino acids: CASSFYRGRNTEAFF.

The chain is built from TRBV6-6 and TRBJ1-1, with 9 bases fitting TRBD1. The CDR3 spans 13 residues. The germline CDR1 and CDR2 sequences are MNHNY and SVGAGI (reference sequence). J gave up 3 bases and V 6 bases, and 2 bases lay outside the gene matches. The CDR3 loop is CASSRTGDTEAFF. For the CDR3, the DNA is TGTGCCAGCAGCAGGACAGGGGACACTGAAGCTTTCTTT.

The rearrangement joins TRBV10-3 to TRBJ2-7, with 10 bases lining up with TRBD2. Losses at the gene ends were 3 bases for V and 2 bases for J; bases not matched to a gene: 7. This CDR3 region has 16 residues. Per the germline V gene, CDR1 is ENHRY and CDR2 is SYGVKD. For the CDR3, the DNA is TGTGCCATCAGTGACCTAGCGGGGGCCGGGACCTACGAGCAGTACTTC. Protein product: CAISDLAGAGTYEQYF.

The gene calls are TRBV6-7 and TRBJ2-2; no firm D call. TRBV6-7 is an open reading frame, and its role is uncertain. The CDR3 length is 15 residues. Trimming stripped 0 bases from V and 6 bases from J, with 11 bases between. CDR3 sequence: CASSYSNGNAGELFF. The CDR3 nucleotides are TGTGCCAGCAGTTACTCGAATGGGAATGCCGGGGAGCTGTTTTTT.

This clone was seen more than once but under ten times. This sequence joins TRBV6-5 and TRBJ1-6; D perhaps matches TRBD1 (5 bases). V shed 5 bases and J shed 8 bases, with 13 bases lying between them. Germline V gene lookup returns CDR1 MNHEY and CDR2 SVGAGI. The CDR3 totals 14 residues. CDR3 region: CASSRGGGYSPLHF. Written as DNA, the CDR3 is TGTGCCAGCAGTCGAGGTGGGGGGTATTCACCCCTCCACTTT.

In regard to this clone: The junction departs from germline at one end; a sequencing error may be responsible. The V and J genes are TRBV10-3 and TRBJ1-5, with 8 positions matching TRBD1. This CDR3 region has 14 residues. Germline-derived CDR1 and CDR2 are ENHRY and SYGVKD. CDR3 loop: CAINEDRETQPQHF. In nucleotides, the CDR3 is TGTGCCATCAATGAGGACAGGGAAACCCAGCCCCAGCATTTT.

This clone was seen once. The V and J genes are TRBV30 and TRBJ2-1, with 8 nucleotides matching TRBD2. This CDR3 has 15 residues. V lost 0 bases, J lost 5 bases, and 6 bases stayed unmatched. The V gene's germline CDR1 is GTSNPN and CDR2 SVGIG (reference sequence). The CDR3 spells CAWSVTGRADNEQFF. CDR3 sequence (DNA): TGTGCCTGGAGTGTAACCGGGAGGGCCGACAATGAGCAGTTCTTC.